This passage covers 18 T cell receptor beta chains from one sample sequenced in a study of cytomegalovirus exposure and HLA in healthy donors. With 60 Vbeta and 13 Jbeta primers, the PCR was carried out. Clones were read by immunoSEQ multiplex PCR, and TCRdb kept only the in-frame ones, dropping some. The data contain fewer than 110,000 clones, around 79% of them seen just once; the ten biggest clones take up roughly 4%. The sample comprised PBMCs. These TCRs come from a man aged 50 to 59 in good health and CMV-seropositive.

The chain combines TRBV9 with TRBJ2-5, with TRBD2 matching over 10 bases. CDR3 length equals 16 residues. Germline V gene sequence: CDR1 SGDLS, CDR2 YYNGEE. Trimming cost V 3 bases and J 4 bases; bases outside gene matches: 9. The CDR3 sequence: CASSEPLASGRETQYF. The CDR3 bases are TGTGCCAGCAGCGAGCCCCTAGCTAGCGGGAGAGAGACCCAGTACTTC.

V gene TRBV6-1 combines with J gene TRBJ2-7, with D perhaps TRBD2 (7 bases). Germline V gives CDR1 MNHNS, CDR2 SASEGT. Between the trimmed V and J ends, which lost 3 bases and 4 bases, there was a span of 19 bases. The length of the CDR3 is 16 residues. The CDR3 sequence is CASSEAGASGDYEQYF. CDR3 nucleotides: TGTGCCAGCAGTGAGGCGGGGGCTAGCGGAGATTACGAGCAGTACTTC.

This chain connects TRBV6-5 to TRBJ2-5, with 15 bases aligning to TRBD2. V dropped 5 bases and J dropped 5; count of bases not matched to a gene: 3. This CDR3 has 15 residues. The germline V gene encodes CDR1 MNHEY and CDR2 SVGAGI. Here the CDR3 DNA reads TGTGCCAGCAGTAGGACTAGCGGGAGGGGGGAGACCCAGTACTTC. This translates into CASSRTSGRGETQYF.

The chain joins TRBV27 to TRBJ2-1; 16 bases line up with TRBD2. CDR3 length: 19 residues. J was trimmed by 9 bases and V by 6 bases; bases with no gene match: 17. The germline gives CDR1 MNHEY, CDR2 SMNVEV (reference sequence). The CDR3 DNA reads TGTGCCAGCAGCCAAACCCCCGGGACTAGCGGGAGGGTTTATCCTGAGCAGTTCTTC. As protein: CASSQTPGTSGRVYPEQFF.

This clone has only a few counts. V is TRBV6-1 and J is TRBJ1-1, with 9 bases aligning to TRBD1. The CDR3 sequence is 14 residues long. CDR1 and CDR2 (germline): MNHNS, SASEGT. Trimming removed 7 bases from V and 0 bases from J; junction bases left unmatched: 3. The CDR3 coding sequence is TGTGCCAGCACTTGGACAGGGGTGAACACTGAAGCTTTCTTT. Translation gives CASTWTGVNTEAFF.

The sample holds a few counts of this clone. The chain couples TRBV11-2 to TRBJ2-7, with TRBD1 as a possible D gene (5 bases). CDR1 is SGHAT, CDR2 FQNNGV, per germline. The germline V and J ends were trimmed by 8 bases and 3 bases, with 14 bases remaining between them. The CDR3 extends over 13 amino acids. This chain's CDR3 is CASLPTGFYEQYF. In nucleotides, the CDR3 is TGTGCCAGCCTTCCTACAGGATTCTACGAGCAGTACTTC.

The chain employs TRBV7-2 and TRBJ1-1; D gene unclear. Germline assignment: CDR1 SGHTA and CDR2 FQGNSA. The V end was cut by 0 bases, the J end by 4 bases, with 9 bases between. This CDR3 is built from 14 residues. CDR3 DNA: TGTGCCAGCAGCTTAGCGTCGGGTGGCACTGAAGCTTTCTTT. The encoded protein is CASSLASGGTEAFF.

This clone has a handful of counts. The gene calls are TRBV18 and TRBJ2-7; TRBD2 aligns across 7 bases. V lost 2 bases and J lost 6; bases outside the gene matches: 4. CDR1 KGHSH and CDR2 LQKENI come from the germline V gene. The CDR3 consists of 13 residues. CDR3 in amino acids: CASSPVGGVEQYF. DNA of the CDR3: TGTGCCAGCTCACCAGTGGGAGGGGTCGAGCAGTACTTC.

In this sample, this clone turned up a few times. The chain employs TRBV2 and TRBJ1-2, with 10 bases aligning to TRBD1. V was clipped by 6 bases and J by 4 bases; unmatched bases: 8. This CDR3 has 15 amino acids. Germline lookup yields CDR1 SNHLY and CDR2 FYNNEI. This CDR3 is CASSATGGLGYGYTF. DNA of the CDR3: TGTGCCAGCAGCGCGACAGGGGGCCTGGGCTATGGCTACACCTTC.

The chain employs TRBV5-4 and TRBJ1-4; the D is unclear. Germline loops: CDR1 SGHNT, CDR2 YYREEE (reference sequence). With 3 bases removed from V and 3 bases from J, the gap between germline ends came to 9 bases. CDR3 size: 14 residues. CDR3 nucleotide sequence: TGTGCCAGCAGCTCCCGGGAGTCTAATGAAAAACTGTTTTTT. It is translated as CASSSRESNEKLFF.

The CDR3 loop reads CASSIQDSGNTIYF. Written as DNA, the CDR3 is TGTGCCAGTAGTATCCAGGACTCTGGAAACACCATATATTTT. V gene TRBV19 combines with J gene TRBJ1-3; D ambiguous. V was cut by 3 bases and J by 0 bases, with 6 bases left in between. Germline loops: CDR1 LNHDA, CDR2 SQIVND (reference sequence). The CDR3 is made up of 14 amino acids.

This sequence joins TRBV19 and TRBJ1-5; possibly TRBD1 for D (5 bases). Germline CDR1 LNHDA, CDR2 SQIVND (reference sequence). The CDR3 is made up of 14 amino acids. Trimming pared 4 bases from V and 5 bases from J, leaving 12 bases between. The CDR3 DNA is TGTGCCAGTAGTAGAATCGGGGGGGATCAGCCCCAGCATTTT. This codes for CASSRIGGDQPQHF.

The gene calls are TRBV6-5 and TRBJ1-5; 9 nucleotides line up with TRBD1. V lost 9 bases, J lost 6 bases, and 6 bases stayed unmatched. In germline, CDR1 is MNHEY, CDR2 SVGAGI. The CDR3 totals 13 residues. CDR3 loop: CASKTGGGQPQHF. CDR3 bases: TGTGCCAGTAAAACAGGGGGCGGTCAGCCCCAGCATTTT.

V usage is TRBV6-5 and J usage is TRBJ2-1; possibly TRBD1 for D (6 bases). V lost 6 bases and J 0 bases, leaving 12 bases between the germline ends. The CDR3 totals 15 residues. Germline values: CDR1 MNHEY, CDR2 SVGAGI. In nucleotides, the CDR3 is TGTGCCAGCAGGCGACAGGCCTTCTCCTACAATGAGCAGTTCTTC. This translates into CASRRQAFSYNEQFF.

This clone occurred a few times. The chain carries TRBV29-1 and TRBJ2-7; 11 bases are shared with TRBD2. CDR1 is SQVTM, CDR2 ANQGSEA, per germline. J lost 5 bases, V lost 5 bases, and 2 bases had no gene match. The CDR3 runs 12 residues. This chain's CDR3 is CSVLTSGNEQYF. CDR3 nucleotide sequence: TGCAGCGTTTTGACTAGCGGGAACGAGCAGTACTTC.

V usage is TRBV5-1 and J usage is TRBJ2-1, with D tentatively TRBD1 (6 bases). Germline V gives CDR1 SGHRS, CDR2 YFSETQ. V shed 4 bases and J shed 4 bases, with 18 bases lying between them. CDR3 size: 16 residues. The chain's CDR3 is CASSEDSTQSYNEQFF. In nucleotides, the CDR3 is TGCGCCAGCAGCGAGGACAGTACCCAATCGTACAATGAGCAGTTCTTC.

The chain carries TRBV9 and TRBJ1-3, with 8 positions matching TRBD1. CDR1 and CDR2 (germline): SGDLS, YYNGEE. V shed 4 bases and J 4 bases; nucleotides not matched to a gene: 7. This CDR3 has 15 amino acids. The CDR3 DNA reads as TGTGCCAGCAGCCCTCGGACAGGGAGAGGAAACACCATATATTTT. Translation: CASSPRTGRGNTIYF.

J is TRBJ2-7 and V is TRBV7-6; 10 nucleotides line up with TRBD2. There are 16 residues in the CDR3. Germline V gene data show CDR1 as SGHVS and CDR2 as FNYEAQ. The trim removed 0 bases at V and 4 bases at J, leaving 6 bases unmatched. The CDR3 region is CASSLALAGVGYEQYF. The DNA for the CDR3 is TGTGCCAGCAGCTTAGCGCTAGCGGGAGTTGGGTACGAGCAGTACTTC.